The 10 T cell receptor beta chains given below trace back to one sample, sequenced in a study of shared clonotypes between healthy human individuals. TCRdb's copy holds only in-frame clones and misses some; the assay was immunoSEQ multiplex PCR. The sample includes about a million clones, 76% seen only once; the top ten take about 1.5%. The material sequenced was memory CD4+ T cells sorted from blood. Subset meaning: CD45RA-negative fraction. The receptors were gathered from a man younger than 30 in good health.

This clone was picked up a small number of times. The chain couples TRBV4-3 to TRBJ2-1; D unresolved. Per germline, CDR1 LGHNA and CDR2 YSLEER. This CDR3 contains 13 residues. Trimming took 4 bases from V and 1 from J, leaving 5 bases between them. CDR3 DNA: TGCGCCAGCAGCCCCCAGTCCTACAATGAGCAGTTCTTC. Protein product: CASSPQSYNEQFF.

There are a few counts of this clone. CDR3 region: CASSAGDSPLHF. CDR3 nucleotide sequence: TGTGCCAGCAGTGCGGGAGATTCACCCCTCCACTTT. The V and J genes are TRBV2 and TRBJ1-6, with D hard to call. Germline assignment: CDR1 SNHLY and CDR2 FYNNEI. The ends were cut back, 4 bases at V and 8 bases at J, with 6 bases in the middle. This CDR3 contains 12 residues. The full variable domain, with the rest looked up from reference TRBV2 and TRBJ1-6, is EPEVTQTPSHQVTQMGQEVILRCVPISNHLYFYWYRQILGQKVEFLVSFYNNEISEKSEIFDDQFSVERPDGSNFTLKIRSTKLEDSAMYFCASSAGDSPLHFGNGTRLTVT.

On this clone itself: Other DNA sequences within the sample encode an identical CDR3. V gene TRBV5-4 combines with J gene TRBJ2-2, with 11 bases matching TRBD1. The CDR3 runs 16 residues. The germline CDR1 and CDR2 sequences are SGHNT and YYREEE (reference sequence). The V gene end was trimmed by 2 bases and the J gene end by 4 bases; junction bases not matched to a gene: 4. The CDR3 is CASSLRTGGGTGELFF. The CDR3 DNA reads as TGTGCCAGCAGCTTACGGACAGGGGGCGGCACCGGGGAGCTGTTTTTT.

V gene TRBV18 combines with J gene TRBJ2-1; D unresolved. The germline gives CDR1 KGHSH, CDR2 LQKENI. The CDR3 consists of 12 residues. V lost 0 bases and J lost 6, with 3 bases in between. CDR3 sequence reads: CASSPPANEQFF. The CDR3 DNA reads as TGTGCCAGCTCACCACCGGCCAATGAGCAGTTCTTC. Full variable domain (rest looked up from reference TRBV18 and TRBJ2-1): NAGVMQNPRHLVRRRGQEARLRCSPMKGHSHVYWYRQLPEEGLKFMVYLQKENIIDESGMPKERFSAEFPKEGPSILRIQQVVRGDSAAYFCASSPPANEQFFGPGTRLTVL.

This chain uses TRBV6-6 with TRBJ1-2, with D maybe TRBD1 (6 bases). V was cut by 0 bases and J by 2 bases, with 7 bases left in between. There are 14 residues in the CDR3. Germline CDR1 reads MNHNY; CDR2 reads SVGAGI (reference sequence). The CDR3 coding sequence is TGTGCCAGCAGTTACTCTCAGGGGAACTATGGCTACACCTTC. Its translation: CASSYSQGNYGYTF.

DNA of the CDR3: TGTGCCAGCAGCTTTAGGGGGTCTTCCTACGAGCAGTACTTC. Protein: CASSFRGSSYEQYF. V usage is TRBV11-3 and J usage is TRBJ2-7; maybe TRBD1 (6 bases). This CDR3 has 14 residues. Germline loops: CDR1 SGHNT, CDR2 YENEEA. With 3 bases removed from V and 1 base from J, the gap between germline ends came to 10 bases.

V and J are TRBV28 and TRBJ2-1, with D uncertain. CDR3 length equals 12 residues. Trimming pared 3 bases from V and 9 bases from J, leaving 9 bases between. Germline V gene sequence: CDR1 MDHEN, CDR2 SYDVKM. The CDR3 protein is CASSFTLGEQFF. The CDR3 bases are TGTGCCAGCAGTTTCACCCTGGGTGAGCAGTTCTTC. Based on the CDR3 plus reference TRBV28 and TRBJ2-1, the full variable domain is DVKVTQSSRYLVKRTGEKVFLECVQDMDHENMFWYRQDPGLGLRLIYFSYDVKMKEKGDIPEGYSVSREKKERFSLILESASTNQTSMYLCASSFTLGEQFFGPGTRLTVL.

This clone appeared many times. This chain joins TRBV6-1 and TRBJ2-7, with 11 bases matching TRBD2. Germline V CDR1 and CDR2: MNHNS, SASEGT. V was clipped by 2 bases and J by 7 bases; unmatched bases: 10. CDR3 size: 16 residues. The CDR3 loop is CASSELAGGPWGEQYF. CDR3 bases: TGTGCCAGCAGTGAACTAGCGGGGGGCCCATGGGGGGAGCAGTACTTC.

This clone has a single count. The chain uses TRBV6-5 and TRBJ2-7; 8 bases agree with TRBD2. From germline, CDR1 is MNHEY and CDR2 SVGAGI. V lost 5 bases to trimming and J lost 3 bases; unmatched junction nucleotides: 6. This CDR3 comprises 14 residues. The CDR3 is CASSPTSGYYEQYF. The CDR3, as DNA: TGTGCCAGCAGTCCCACTAGCGGTTACTACGAGCAGTACTTC.

In this sample, this clone turned up a few times. V gene TRBV18 combines with J gene TRBJ1-1; 8 bases fit TRBD1. With 0 bases clipped from V and 0 bases from J, the junction kept 12 bases outside the gene matches. This CDR3 is built from 19 residues. Germline values: CDR1 KGHSH, CDR2 LQKENI. Here the CDR3 DNA reads TGTGCCAGCTCACCACCAAATAACAGGGGGTATGCCATGAACACTGAAGCTTTCTTT. This translates into CASSPPNNRGYAMNTEAFF.